This TCR beta chain was obtained from a study of blood T cell repertoires in COVID-19. For the study at large: COVID-19 samples collected from the United States, Italy and Spain covered acute and convalescent phases. T cells, B-cell-depleted T cells, or PBMCs supplied cDNA or gDNA.

This clone was observed a handful of times. Trimming cost V 3 bases and J 4 bases, with 13 bases left between them. Germline assignment: CDR1 SNHLY and CDR2 FYNNEI. CDR3 size: 14 residues. As handled by the study authors: The authors estimated nucleated cell counts from reference gene primer amplification. Produced via immunoSEQ multiplex PCR; TCRdb's table is partial and in-frame only. V and J calls and clone size are copied from that table; D and trimming were computed from the DNA. This table has 75,000 to 90,000 clones, 75% to 90% appearing once. Input material: peripheral blood. The TCR comes from a man at least 80 years old with acute or convalescent COVID-19. The rearrangement links TRBV2 to TRBJ2-7, with TRBD2 as a possible D gene (6 bases). The CDR3 DNA reads TGTGCCAGCAGTGACGGCGGGACTGATTACGAGCAGTACTTC. This sequence encodes CASSDGGTDYEQYF.